These T cell receptor beta chains were read from a single sample in a study of cytomegalovirus exposure and HLA in healthy donors. The table came from immunoSEQ multiplex PCR; TCRdb's copy has only in-frame clones and leaves some out. This table holds roughly 160,000 clones, roughly 84% found once. Sequences were obtained from PBMCs. These receptors were taken from a boy younger than 10 in good health and CMV-seronegative. Each CDR3 is given with its conserved first and last residue. Fields, in order: D gene, J gene, V gene, clone size, CDR3 protein, CDR3 DNA. A D gene is named only where the DNA matches it firmly. Some rows have no size entry. The others give once, few or many, or a class for an expanded clone.

D gene: .; J gene: TRBJ2-1; V gene: TRBV4-1; clone size: few; CDR3 protein: CASSQVLGSGNEQFF; CDR3 DNA: TGCGCCAGCAGCCAAGTACTGGGTTCGGGGAATGAGCAGTTCTTC
D gene: .; J gene: TRBJ2-7; V gene: TRBV6-1; clone size: .; CDR3 protein: CASSEVVGRLAWVYEQYF; CDR3 DNA: TGTGCCAGCAGTGAAGTGGTGGGACGGCTAGCGTGGGTCTACGAGCAGTACTTC
D gene: TRBD1; J gene: TRBJ1-5; V gene: TRBV29-1; clone size: .; CDR3 protein: CSAIDRGDQPQHF; CDR3 DNA: TGCAGCGCCATCGACAGGGGAGATCAGCCCCAGCATTTT
D gene: .; J gene: TRBJ1-5; V gene: TRBV28; clone size: .; CDR3 protein: CASSLPTGGRKQPQHF; CDR3 DNA: TGTGCCAGCAGCCTACCTACGGGGGGCCGAAAACAGCCCCAGCATTTT
D gene: .; J gene: TRBJ2-2; V gene: TRBV5-1; clone size: .; CDR3 protein: CASAPTQPTGELFF; CDR3 DNA: TGCGCCAGCGCCCCGACACAGCCCACCGGGGAGCTGTTTTTT
D gene: TRBD2; J gene: TRBJ2-1; V gene: TRBV7-6; clone size: .; CDR3 protein: CASSLDSRAGGRNEQFF; CDR3 DNA: TGTGCCAGCAGCTTAGACTCCCGGGCGGGAGGACGTAATGAGCAGTTCTTC
D gene: .; J gene: TRBJ1-2; V gene: TRBV5-6; clone size: .; CDR3 protein: CASSWTEGYTF; CDR3 DNA: TGTGCCAGCAGCTGGACAGAGGGCTACACCTTC
D gene: .; J gene: TRBJ2-2; V gene: TRBV25-1; clone size: .; CDR3 protein: CASTDRTNTGELFF; CDR3 DNA: TGTGCCAGCACCGACAGGACTAACACCGGGGAGCTGTTTTTT
D gene: .; J gene: TRBJ2-7; V gene: TRBV6-5; clone size: .; CDR3 protein: CASSSSPTANYEQYF; CDR3 DNA: TGTGCCAGCAGTTCCTCCCCGACAGCCAACTACGAGCAGTACTTC
D gene: TRBD1; J gene: TRBJ2-3; V gene: TRBV5-1; clone size: .; CDR3 protein: CASSFPGGSTDTQYF; CDR3 DNA: TGCGCCAGCAGCTTCCCAGGGGGTTCCACAGATACGCAGTATTTT
D gene: .; J gene: TRBJ1-1; V gene: TRBV7-2; clone size: .; CDR3 protein: CASSPAGLAAFF; CDR3 DNA: TGTGCCAGCAGCCCAGCGGGGCTTGCAGCTTTCTTT
D gene: TRBD2; J gene: TRBJ2-5; V gene: TRBV2; clone size: .; CDR3 protein: CASSDGLAGGFRYF; CDR3 DNA: TGTGCCAGCAGTGACGGGCTAGCGGGAGGATTTAGGTACTTC
D gene: TRBD1; J gene: TRBJ2-7; V gene: TRBV23-1; clone size: .; CDR3 protein: CASSPRRGQEIYEQYF; CDR3 DNA: TGCGCCAGCAGCCCGCGGAGGGGACAGGAGATCTACGAGCAGTACTTC
D gene: TRBD1; J gene: TRBJ2-7; V gene: TRBV6-5; clone size: .; CDR3 protein: CASSPDRAHYEQYF; CDR3 DNA: TGTGCCAGCAGCCCGGACAGGGCCCACTACGAGCAGTACTTC
D gene: .; J gene: TRBJ1-1; V gene: TRBV30; clone size: .; CDR3 protein: CAWSRLAVGEAFF; CDR3 DNA: TGTGCCTGGAGTAGGTTGGCGGTGGGTGAAGCTTTCTTT
D gene: TRBD2; J gene: TRBJ2-2; V gene: TRBV6-1; clone size: .; CDR3 protein: CASSEFGGRATNTGELFF; CDR3 DNA: TGTGCCAGCAGTGAATTTGGCGGGAGGGCGACGAACACCGGGGAGCTGTTTTTT
D gene: TRBD2; J gene: TRBJ2-1; V gene: TRBV6-6; clone size: .; CDR3 protein: CASSRTSGDNEQFF; CDR3 DNA: TGTGCCAGCAGTAGGACTAGCGGCGACAATGAGCAGTTCTTC
D gene: TRBD2; J gene: TRBJ2-5; V gene: TRBV27; clone size: .; CDR3 protein: CASSPGLALKETQYF; CDR3 DNA: TGTGCCAGCAGTCCGGGACTAGCTTTAAAGGAGACCCAGTACTTC
D gene: TRBD1; J gene: TRBJ2-3; V gene: TRBV4-2; clone size: .; CDR3 protein: CASSQEGTGPDTQYF; CDR3 DNA: TGTGCCAGCAGCCAAGAAGGGACAGGGCCAGATACGCAGTATTTT
D gene: TRBD2; J gene: TRBJ2-7; V gene: TRBV28; clone size: once; CDR3 protein: CASSFVLGPSGRLGEQYF; CDR3 DNA: TGTGCCAGCAGTTTCGTCCTAGGCCCTAGCGGGAGGCTCGGCGAGCAGTACTTC
D gene: .; J gene: TRBJ1-4; V gene: TRBV5-1; clone size: .; CDR3 protein: CASSIDRIATNEKLFF; CDR3 DNA: TGCGCCAGCAGCATCGACAGGATAGCAACTAATGAAAAACTGTTTTTT
D gene: TRBD1; J gene: TRBJ2-1; V gene: TRBV5-6; clone size: few; CDR3 protein: CASSFRTGRNEQFF; CDR3 DNA: TGTGCCAGCAGCTTCCGGACAGGGAGAAATGAGCAGTTCTTC
D gene: .; J gene: TRBJ2-2; V gene: TRBV7-3; clone size: .; CDR3 protein: CASSPVLGNTGELFF; CDR3 DNA: TGTGCCAGCAGCCCCGTCCTCGGGAACACCGGGGAGCTGTTTTTT
D gene: .; J gene: TRBJ1-3; V gene: TRBV9; clone size: once; CDR3 protein: CASSGAVAGNTIYF; CDR3 DNA: TGTGCCAGCAGCGGAGCGGTTGCCGGAAACACCATATATTTT
D gene: .; J gene: TRBJ1-1; V gene: TRBV6-1; clone size: .; CDR3 protein: CASSEPWREGTEAFF; CDR3 DNA: TGTGCCAGCAGTGAACCGTGGAGGGAGGGAACTGAAGCTTTCTTT
D gene: .; J gene: TRBJ2-3; V gene: TRBV4-1; clone size: .; CDR3 protein: CASSHTGGRGTDTQYF; CDR3 DNA: TGCGCCAGCAGCCATACCGGGGGTCGGGGCACAGATACGCAGTATTTT
D gene: .; J gene: TRBJ1-1; V gene: TRBV9; clone size: .; CDR3 protein: CASSPGPEKDTEAFF; CDR3 DNA: TGTGCCAGCAGCCCAGGCCCGGAAAAGGACACTGAAGCTTTCTTT
D gene: .; J gene: TRBJ1-2; V gene: TRBV27; clone size: .; CDR3 protein: CASSLTAQGPYRNYGYTF; CDR3 DNA: TGTGCCAGCAGTCTCACCGCACAGGGCCCATATCGTAACTATGGCTACACCTTC
D gene: .; J gene: TRBJ2-1; V gene: TRBV29-1; clone size: .; CDR3 protein: CSVSHETVAYNGQFF; CDR3 DNA: TGCAGCGTTTCCCACGAGACAGTCGCCTACAATGGGCAGTTCTTC
D gene: TRBD1; J gene: TRBJ1-5; V gene: TRBV7-9; clone size: once; CDR3 protein: CASSQSFTGGGQPQHF; CDR3 DNA: TGTGCCAGCAGCCAATCATTCACAGGGGGAGGGCAGCCCCAGCATTTT
D gene: .; J gene: TRBJ1-2; V gene: TRBV6-1; clone size: .; CDR3 protein: CASSEFLQDNYGYTF; CDR3 DNA: TGTGCCAGCAGTGAATTTCTACAGGATAACTATGGCTACACCTTC
D gene: .; J gene: TRBJ2-5; V gene: TRBV9; clone size: .; CDR3 protein: CASSVTSSPLETQYF; CDR3 DNA: TGTGCCAGCAGCGTTACTAGCTCGCCGTTGGAGACCCAGTACTTC